The sequence of this T cell receptor (beta chain) was determined in a study of blood T cell repertoires in COVID-19. Across the whole study: Sources were T cells, B-cell-depleted T cells, or PBMCs; the material itself was cDNA or gDNA.

CDR1 and CDR2 from the germline V gene are SEHNR and FQNEAQ (reference sequence). The CDR3 runs to 18 residues. The J segment lost 0 bases and the V segment lost 5 bases, leaving 8 bases of the junction unmatched. Original processing notes: Amplification of reference gene primers was used by the study to estimate nucleated cell counts. The repertoire was sequenced with immunoSEQ multiplex PCR; TCRdb's copy has only in-frame clones and lacks some. V and J calls and clone size are those listed in that table; D and trimming were worked out from the DNA. The data hold some 420,000 clones, with 80% to 90% observed a single time. Those enrolled, adults aged 18 to 89 years, came from about two dozen US areas. Symptom resolution, clearance, or two negative PCRs marked donors in Cohort 3 as recovered.

The sequence was obtained from a man younger than 40 who had recovered from COVID-19. The chain has TRBV7-9 and TRBJ2-6; 9 bases are shared with TRBD2. Input material: PBMCs or T cells enriched from blood (not recorded which). For the CDR3, the DNA is TGTGCCAGCAGCCAGGGGACTAGCCTCCTCTCTGGGGCCAACGTCCTGACTTTC. It yields the protein CASSQGTSLLSGANVLTF.